These 2 T cell receptor beta chains originate from one sample sequenced in a study of T-cell memory formation after mild COVID-19. TCRdb reprocessed the 5' RACE reads via MiXCR and lists one record per CDR3 protein. The sample contains approximately 440,000 distinct CDR3 sequences, 15% to 25% of which appear only once. Sequenced: PBMCs or a T cell subset sorted from them (not recorded which). The receptors here all came from an adult woman who had mild COVID-19 (a few samples of this study predate the infection). Cell type and time point are not known.

In this sample, this clonotype turned up a few times. The chain links TRBV7-9 to TRBJ2-3; D tentatively reads TRBD1 or TRBD2 (7 bases each). V lost 5 bases and J lost 2, with 20 bases in between. Germline-derived CDR1 and CDR2 are SEHNR and FQNEAQ (reference sequence). There are 17 residues in the CDR3. The CDR3 loop is CASSLKGAGEYTDTQYF. Written as DNA, the CDR3 is TGTGCCAGCAGCCTCAAGGGGGCGGGGGAGTACACAGATACGCAGTATTTT.

The chain has TRBV4-1 and TRBJ1-4; possibly TRBD1 for D (5 bases). V dropped 6 bases and J dropped 6 bases, with 14 bases sitting between them. The length of the CDR3 is 14 residues. Germline loops: CDR1 MGHRA, CDR2 YSYEKL. CDR3 sequence (DNA): TGCGCCAGCAGGACGGGGGTCTGGGATGAAAAACTGTTTTTT. This translates into CASRTGVWDEKLFF.